This is a list of T cell receptor beta chains from one sample in a study of T cells in Graves' hyperthyroidism and ophthalmopathy. TCRdb re-called the multiplex PCR reads with MiXCR, one entry per CDR3 protein. This table has 490,000 or so distinct CDR3 sequences, approximately 49% appearing once. Sequencing was done on a sample of peripheral blood or thyroid tissue (not recorded which). Receptors originate from an adult woman with Graves' disease, either hyperthyroidism or ophthalmopathy (not recorded which). Each CDR3 is given with its conserved first and last residue. A D gene is named only where the DNA matches it firmly. For some rows the clone size is stated as once, few or many, or as a class when expanded; others skip it.

size,J,V,D,CDR3,DNA
.,TRBJ2-6,TRBV15,.,CATSSGSAGPNNVLTF,TGTGCCACCAGCAGCGGATCAGCTGGGCCCAACAACGTCCTGACTTTC
.,TRBJ2-2,TRBV5-1,TRBD1,CASSRGDSMPGELFF,TGCGCCAGCAGTCGAGGGGACAGTATGCCCGGGGAGCTGTTTTTT
many,TRBJ1-2,TRBV7-9,TRBD1,CASSLTSGTGGYGYTF,TGTGCCAGCAGCTTAACTTCCGGGACAGGGGGATATGGCTACACCTTC
.,TRBJ1-1,TRBV5-1,.,CASSLGFAGTEAFF,TGCGCCAGCAGCTTGGGTTTCGCTGGCACTGAAGCTTTCTTT
many,TRBJ1-3,TRBV10-3,.,CAISESTGSSGNTIYF,TGTGCCATCAGTGAGTCCACAGGGTCCTCTGGAAACACCATATATTTT
many,TRBJ1-3,TRBV6-6,TRBD1,CASRRTGNGNTIYF,TGTGCCAGCAGGAGGACAGGGAACGGAAACACCATATATTTT
.,TRBJ2-7,TRBV20-1,.,CSASGTGKPYEQYF,TGCAGTGCTAGTGGTACGGGAAAGCCCTACGAGCAGTACTTC
.,TRBJ1-5,TRBV6-6,.,CACSDSYSNQPQHF,TGTGCCTGCAGTGACAGTTATAGCAATCAGCCCCAGCATTTT
.,TRBJ2-2,TRBV5-4,.,CASSLITGGLFF,TGTGCCAGCAGCTTGATCACCGGGGGGCTGTTTTTT
many,TRBJ2-2,TRBV20-1,.,CSARESRIVVGELFF,TGCAGTGCTAGAGAGTCCCGGATAGTTGTGGGGGAGCTGTTTTTT
.,TRBJ2-2,TRBV13,.,CASRLLRGGELFF,TGTGCCAGCAGGCTCCTCAGGGGCGGGGAGCTGTTTTTT
.,TRBJ1-4,TRBV15,.,CATSNSGFWEKLFF,TGTGCCACCAGCAACTCGGGGTTTTGGGAAAAACTGTTTTTT
.,TRBJ1-6,TRBV25-1,.,CAIRTGLAYNSPLHF,TGTGCCATCAGAACAGGGCTGGCCTATAATTCACCCCTCCACTTT
few,TRBJ1-6,TRBV2,.,CASTERESPLHF,TGTGCCAGCACAGAACGAGAATCACCCCTCCACTTT
.,TRBJ2-7,TRBV2,TRBD1,CASEDRNYEQYF,TGTGCCAGCGAGGACAGGAACTACGAGCAGTACTTC
.,TRBJ2-2,TRBV24-1,.,CATSEWTGELFF,TGTGCCACCAGTGAATGGACAGGGGAGCTGTTTTTT
.,TRBJ2-7,TRBV2,TRBD1,CASRPPGQGTYPYEQYF,TGTGCCAGCAGACCACCGGGACAGGGAACTTACCCCTACGAGCAGTACTTC
.,TRBJ1-6,TRBV10-3,.,CAISGNTDHSPLHF,TGTGCCATCAGTGGAAATACGGACCATTCACCCCTCCACTTT
.,TRBJ1-2,TRBV20-1,TRBD1,CSATLAGTGFGYTF,TGCAGTGCCACCTTGGCCGGGACAGGGTTTGGCTACACCTTC
.,TRBJ2-7,TRBV29-1,.,CSVWGEGGQYF,TGCAGCGTTTGGGGAGAGGGAGGGCAGTACTTC
few,TRBJ2-7,TRBV11-1,.,CASSHHTYEQYF,TGTGCCAGCAGCCATCATACATACGAGCAGTACTTC
.,TRBJ1-1,TRBV29-1,TRBD1,CSVERGQMEAFF,TGCAGCGTTGAGCGGGGACAGATGGAAGCTTTCTTT